The 20 T cell receptor beta chains listed next were all sequenced from one sample in a study of blood T cell repertoires in COVID-19. Profiled with immunoSEQ multiplex PCR; TCRdb holds only in-frame clones, not every one. This sample has around 300,000 clones, with 90% found just once. The sample consisted of PBMCs or T cells enriched from blood (not recorded which). These receptors were obtained from a young woman with acute COVID-19.

This chain links TRBV7-8 with TRBJ2-2; the match to TRBD1 covers 10 bases. Per the germline V gene, CDR1 is SGHVS and CDR2 is FQNEAQ. This CDR3 has 18 residues. The junction had 9 bases not matched to a gene; V was cut back by 5 bases and J by 0 bases. The CDR3 coding sequence is TGTGCCAGCAGCGGACGGGACAGGGGAACCCCGAACACCGGGGAGCTGTTTTTT. It specifies CASSGRDRGTPNTGELFF. The full variable domain, its missing parts supplied by reference TRBV7-8 and TRBJ2-2, is GAGVSQSPRYKVAKRGQDVALRCDPISGHVSLFWYQQALGQGPEFLTYFQNEAQLDKSGLPSDRFFAERPEGSVSTLKIQRTQQEDSAVYLCASSGRDRGTPNTGELFFGEGSRLTVL.

This clone was found once. The rearrangement links TRBV2 to TRBJ2-2; D remains ambiguous. The CDR3 length is 13 residues. Germline values: CDR1 SNHLY, CDR2 FYNNEI. V lost 6 bases and J 3 bases, leaving 8 bases between the germline ends. The chain's CDR3 is CASRVTDTGELFF. CDR3 coding DNA: TGTGCCAGCAGAGTAACAGACACCGGGGAGCTGTTTTTT.

V and J are TRBV3-1 (or the pseudogene TRBV3-2) and TRBJ2-5, with TRBD1 as a possible D gene (7 bases). The germline V gene encodes CDR1 LGHDT and CDR2 YNNKEL (reference sequence). Trimming cost V 4 bases and J 1 base, with 13 bases left between them. This CDR3 contains 15 residues. CDR3 protein: CASSLRGAPQETQYF. For the CDR3, the DNA is TGTGCCAGCAGCCTCAGGGGGGCTCCCCAAGAGACCCAGTACTTC.

V gene TRBV5-1 combines with J gene TRBJ2-7, with D possibly TRBD1 on 6 matching bases. Trimming removed 5 bases at V and 7 bases at J, with 22 bases between. CDR3 length: 15 residues. CDR1 SGHRS and CDR2 YFSETQ come from the germline V gene. CDR3 in DNA: TGCGCCAGCAGTTCGATTCAGGGGCCCCCGTGGGAGCAGTACTTC. Translated, it gives CASSSIQGPPWEQYF.

The chain carries TRBV4-2 and TRBJ2-7, with TRBD2 matching over 8 bases. Per the germline V gene, CDR1 is LGHNA and CDR2 is YNFKEQ. This CDR3 has 16 residues. V gave up 1 base and J gave up 6 bases; unmatched junction bases: 11. The CDR3 here is CASSQGVAGGPSEQYF. DNA for the CDR3: TGTGCCAGCAGCCAAGGGGTCGCGGGAGGCCCCTCCGAGCAGTACTTC.

The rearrangement links TRBV2 to TRBJ2-3; 7 nucleotides agree with TRBD2. The J segment lost 6 bases and the V segment lost 6 bases, leaving 6 bases of the junction unmatched. The CDR3 loop spans 13 amino acids. CDR1 and CDR2 (germline): SNHLY, FYNNEI. The CDR3 region has the DNA TGTGCCAGCAGACTAGCGAGGGAGGATACGCAGTATTTT. Its protein product is CASRLAREDTQYF.

The CDR3 here is CASSRIPGLAGGPSYNEQFF. DNA for the CDR3: TGCGCCAGCAGCCGCATACCGGGACTAGCGGGAGGGCCCTCCTACAATGAGCAGTTCTTC. The chain is built from TRBV4-1 and TRBJ2-1, with 16 positions matching TRBD2. The CDR3 covers 20 residues. Germline V gene data show CDR1 as MGHRA and CDR2 as YSYEKL. V lost 4 bases, J lost 0 bases, and 9 bases stayed unmatched.

J is TRBJ2-7 and V is TRBV28; TRBD2 agrees at 9 bases. Per germline, CDR1 MDHEN and CDR2 SYDVKM. The CDR3 contains 15 residues. V lost 4 bases and J lost 3; bases outside the gene matches: 7. The CDR3: CASSYMTSGNYEQYF. CDR3 DNA: TGTGCCAGCAGTTATATGACTAGCGGCAACTACGAGCAGTACTTC.

This chain joins TRBV5-1 and TRBJ1-2; tentative D call: TRBD1 (6 bases). The CDR3 extends over 13 amino acids. Germline-derived CDR1 and CDR2 are SGHRS and YFSETQ. Trimming left V 0 bases short and J 10 bases short, with 13 bases between. CDR3 DNA: TGCGCCAGCAGCTTGGTATCACAGGGCGTCTACACCTTC. This encodes CASSLVSQGVYTF.

The chain carries TRBV7-8 and TRBJ1-2, with 7 bases lining up with TRBD1. In germline, CDR1 is SGHVS, CDR2 FQNEAQ. Trimming removed 1 base from V and 2 bases from J; junction bases left unmatched: 1. The CDR3 extends over 14 amino acids. The CDR3, as DNA: TGTGCCAGCAGCTTAGGACAGGGAAACTATGGCTACACCTTC. It yields the protein CASSLGQGNYGYTF.

The rearrangement uses TRBV7-8 and TRBJ2-1; 12 nucleotides align to TRBD2. The germline V gene has CDR1 SGHVS and CDR2 FQNEAQ. This CDR3 contains 15 residues. The V segment lost 5 bases and the J segment 9 bases; nucleotides outside the gene matches: 8. The CDR3 nucleotides are TGTGCCAGCAGCGAGACTAGCGGGAGTACCTCTGAGCAGTTCTTC. Residues: CASSETSGSTSEQFF. Complete variable domain (other parts from reference TRBV7-8 and TRBJ2-1): GAGVSQSPRYKVAKRGQDVALRCDPISGHVSLFWYQQALGQGPEFLTYFQNEAQLDKSGLPSDRFFAERPEGSVSTLKIQRTQQEDSAVYLCASSETSGSTSEQFFGPGTRLTVL.

This chain uses TRBV7-2 with TRBJ2-1, with a possible D match to TRBD1 (5 bases). Trimming removed 5 bases at V and 4 bases at J, with 12 bases between. Germline lookup yields CDR1 SGHTA and CDR2 FQGNSA. CDR3 length: 14 residues. In nucleotides, the CDR3 is TGTGCCAGCAGCCACTATGGACAATACAATGAGCAGTTCTTC. Translation gives CASSHYGQYNEQFF.

This clone was recorded only once. J is TRBJ1-5 and V is TRBV15; a possible D gene is TRBD1 (5 bases). Trimming stripped 8 bases from V and 3 bases from J, with 17 bases between. Germline values: CDR1 LNHNV, CDR2 YYDKDF (reference sequence). The CDR3 is 15 residues long. CDR3 residues: CATRGEGWDNQPQHF. DNA for the CDR3: TGTGCCACCCGGGGGGAGGGCTGGGACAATCAGCCCCAGCATTTT.

The V call is TRBV30, the J call TRBJ2-2; 12 bases map to TRBD2. The germline gives CDR1 GTSNPN, CDR2 SVGIG (reference sequence). With V trimmed by 4 bases and J by 5 bases, 5 bases remained unmatched. This CDR3 spans 15 amino acids. This chain's CDR3 is CAWKKGTSGTGELFF. DNA for the CDR3: TGTGCCTGGAAAAAAGGGACTAGCGGGACCGGGGAGCTGTTTTTT.

This clone has more than one count but fewer than ten. The rearrangement links TRBV11-2 to TRBJ1-1; no reliable D call. The germline CDR1 and CDR2 sequences are SGHAT and FQNNGV. The V gene lost 1 base and the J gene lost 1 base, with 7 bases spanning the gap. The CDR3 is made up of 14 amino acids. CDR3 in amino acids: CASSLGPTNTEAFF. CDR3 in DNA: TGTGCCAGCAGCTTAGGCCCTACGAACACTGAAGCTTTCTTT.

This clone was observed once. The gene calls are TRBV4-2 and TRBJ1-2; 9 bases align to TRBD1. Per germline, CDR1 LGHNA and CDR2 YNFKEQ. With V trimmed by 0 bases and J by 7 bases, 15 bases remained unmatched. The CDR3 has 18 residues. CDR3 sequence reads: CASSQDKSWGTGMGGYTF. CDR3 bases: TGTGCCAGCAGCCAAGATAAATCTTGGGGGACAGGGATGGGTGGCTACACCTTC.

The rearrangement links TRBV15 to TRBJ2-5, with 7 bases identical to TRBD2. CDR3 size: 15 residues. CDR1 LNHNV and CDR2 YYDKDF come from the germline V gene (reference sequence). V shed 1 base and J 7 bases; nucleotides not matched to a gene: 9. For the CDR3, the DNA is TGTGCCACCAGCAGAGTAAATAGCGGGCCGGGGACCCAGTACTTC. It codes for CATSRVNSGPGTQYF. The full variable domain, rest sourced from reference TRBV15 and TRBJ2-5, is DAMVIQNPRYQVTQFGKPVTLSCSQTLNHNVMYWYQQKSSQAPKLLFHYYDKDFNNEADTPDNFQSRRPNTSFCFLDIRSPGLGDTAMYLCATSRVNSGPGTQYFGPGTRLLVL.

CDR3 DNA sequence: TGTGCCAGCAGTTACGGGCTAGCGGAGGCCTACGAGCAGTACTTC. Protein sequence: CASSYGLAEAYEQYF. The chain uses TRBV6-6 and TRBJ2-7, with 7 bases aligning to TRBD2. In germline, CDR1 is MNHNY, CDR2 SVGAGI (reference sequence). The CDR3 length is 15 residues. With V trimmed by 2 bases and J by 2 bases, 6 bases remained unmatched.

This chain joins TRBV27 and TRBJ2-3, with D possibly TRBD2 on 6 matching bases. The germline V and J ends were trimmed by 1 base and 4 bases, with 12 bases remaining between them. The CDR3 is 15 residues long. The germline gives CDR1 MNHEY, CDR2 SMNVEV (reference sequence). The CDR3 reads CASSLLPGVADTQYF. The CDR3 region has the DNA TGTGCCAGCAGTTTATTACCGGGAGTGGCAGATACGCAGTATTTT.

This chain uses TRBV5-4 with TRBJ2-5; 8 positions match TRBD2. With 3 bases clipped from V and 1 base from J, the junction kept 5 bases outside the gene matches. In germline, CDR1 is SGHNT, CDR2 YYREEE (reference sequence). The CDR3 length is 15 residues. For the CDR3, the DNA is TGTGCCAGCAGCTCGGGGGGGGTTTTCCAAGAGACCCAGTACTTC. Translating gives CASSSGGVFQETQYF.